The clone carrying this TCR beta chain appeared many times. Its specificity is not known. The identical CDR3 is also encoded by other nucleotide sequences in the sample. TCRdb keeps only in-frame clones here, not all; method: immunoSEQ multiplex PCR. There are around 64,000 clones in the sample; approximately 80% occur only once, and approximately 1.3% lies in the top ten. This entry comes from a study of OX40 agonist ivuxolimab in advanced cancers. This CDR3 is built from 14 residues. Trimming removed 4 bases from V and 2 bases from J, with 11 bases in between. CDR1 is GTSNPN and CDR2 is SVGIG in the germline V gene (reference sequence). Notes on the study in general: Among patients with partial responses at 0.1-3.0 mg/kg, clonal expansion was among the lowest.

The source of this sequence is an adult with an advanced solid tumor such as melanoma, head and neck, liver or kidney cancer. The rearrangement links TRBV30 to TRBJ2-2; D may be TRBD2 (6 bases). The sample consisted of CD4+ or CD8+ T cells sorted from blood, taken in a trial of the OX40 agonist ivuxolimab. The CDR3 DNA follows: TGTGCCTGGAAGGGAGGACCAAACACCGGGGAGCTGTTTTTT. As protein: CAWKGGPNTGELFF.